These 26 T cell receptor beta chains were all obtained from the same sample, sequenced in a study of shared clonotypes between healthy human individuals. In the naive CD8 group, cells lacked CD45RO and were positively selected for CCR7, so terminally differentiated effector memory CD45RA+ cells were left out. Repertoires were generated with immunoSEQ multiplex PCR, while TCRdb's copy carries only in-frame clones and drops some. The sample lists millions of clones, about 92% occurring once. Specimen: naive CD8+ T cells from PBMCs. Receptor source: a man between 18 and 35 years old in good health. Some clones in this sample may be carry-over from other donors' samples.

The CDR3 sequence is CASRGGEYSNQPQHF. CDR3 sequence (DNA): TGTGCCAGCAGAGGAGGGGAGTATAGCAATCAGCCCCAGCATTTT. The chain combines TRBV27 with TRBJ1-5, with D possibly matching TRBD1 (5 bases). The germline gives CDR1 MNHEY, CDR2 SMNVEV (reference sequence). V was shortened by 6 bases and J by 0 bases, with 12 bases between the two germline ends. The CDR3 length is 15 residues.

As regards this clone: Different DNA sequences within this sample yield the same CDR3. This sequence joins TRBV5-1 and TRBJ2-1, with 9 positions matching TRBD2. This CDR3 comprises 15 residues. Germline assignment: CDR1 SGHRS and CDR2 YFSETQ. V lost 1 base and J lost 6; bases outside the gene matches: 5. The CDR3, as DNA: TGCGCCAGCAGCTTGTGGGCGGGAGGGCCCAATGAGCAGTTCTTC. It is translated as CASSLWAGGPNEQFF.

The rearrangement uses TRBV15 and TRBJ2-1; D unresolved. V lost 0 bases to trimming and J lost 10 bases, with 13 bases between them. The CDR3 spans 14 residues. The germline V gene has CDR1 LNHNV and CDR2 YYDKDF (reference sequence). The CDR3, as DNA: TGTGCCACCAGCAGAGATGCTCCCCGACAAGAGCAGTTCTTC. This encodes CATSRDAPRQEQFF.

The V call is TRBV9, the J call TRBJ2-7; D ambiguous. CDR3 length: 14 amino acids. With 0 bases removed from V and 3 bases from J, the gap between germline ends came to 10 bases. CDR1 and CDR2 (germline): SGDLS, YYNGEE. CDR3 protein: CASSVGWGIYEQYF. The DNA for the CDR3 is TGTGCCAGCAGCGTAGGGTGGGGAATCTACGAGCAGTACTTC. Variable domain in full (rest from reference TRBV9 and TRBJ2-7): DSGVTQTPKHLITATGQRVTLRCSPRSGDLSVYWYQQSLDQGLQFLIQYYNGEERAKGNILERFSAQQFPDLHSELNLSSLELGDSALYFCASSVGWGIYEQYFGPGTRLTVT.

CDR3 DNA sequence: TGTGCCAGCAGTTACGTAACAGGTAAGGGAGAGACCCAGTACTTC. Translation: CASSYVTGKGETQYF. The chain couples TRBV6-6 to TRBJ2-5; D is perhaps TRBD1 (5 bases). Trimming shortened V by 2 bases and J by 4 bases, and 14 bases separated the two germline ends. Germline V gene data show CDR1 as MNHNY and CDR2 as SVGAGI (reference sequence). This CDR3 has 15 residues.

Concerning this clone: Other DNA sequences in the sample encode the same CDR3. The chain links TRBV29-1 to TRBJ1-1; unclear D gene. Looked up from germline, CDR1 is SQVTM and CDR2 is ANQGSEA. V was clipped by 4 bases and J by 4 bases, with 7 bases between them. This CDR3 spans 11 amino acids. CDR3 DNA: TGCAGCGTTGTACAAGGCACTGAAGCTTTCTTT. Translation: CSVVQGTEAFF.

As regards this clone: This specimen includes other DNA sequences encoding the same CDR3. The rearrangement joins TRBV27 to TRBJ1-5; 7 bases are a match to TRBD1. V shed 5 bases and J 7 bases; nucleotides not matched to a gene: 8. The CDR3 is 14 residues long. The germline V gene has CDR1 MNHEY and CDR2 SMNVEV (reference sequence). This CDR3 is CASSPTGAGQPQHF. The CDR3 nucleotides are TGTGCCAGCAGTCCTACAGGGGCGGGCCAGCCCCAGCATTTT.

The rearrangement joins TRBV6-5 to TRBJ1-1; 9 bases match TRBD1. The germline gives CDR1 MNHEY, CDR2 SVGAGI. Trimming at V came to 6 bases and at J to 1 base, leaving 6 bases not matched to a gene. The CDR3 extends over 15 amino acids. The CDR3 DNA is TGTGCCAGCAGCCCGACAGGGGGTGCGAACACTGAAGCTTTCTTT. It specifies CASSPTGGANTEAFF.

This clone appeared a few times. The chain uses TRBV28 and TRBJ1-1; D gene uncertain. V dropped 3 bases and J dropped 10 bases, with 12 bases sitting between them. Germline V gives CDR1 MDHEN, CDR2 SYDVKM. The CDR3 has 12 residues. The CDR3 sequence is CASSFPPGRAFF. In DNA form, the CDR3 reads TGTGCCAGCAGTTTCCCGCCTGGAAGAGCTTTCTTT. The full variable domain, rest sourced from reference TRBV28 and TRBJ1-1, is DVKVTQSSRYLVKRTGEKVFLECVQDMDHENMFWYRQDPGLGLRLIYFSYDVKMKEKGDIPEGYSVSREKKERFSLILESASTNQTSMYLCASSFPPGRAFFGQGTRLTVV.

The chain combines TRBV28 with TRBJ1-1; 7 bases agree with TRBD1. CDR3 size: 17 residues. The V segment lost 3 bases and the J segment 2 bases; nucleotides outside the gene matches: 12. Germline CDR1 reads MDHEN; CDR2 reads SYDVKM. The CDR3 sequence is CASSLDPDRRKNTEAFF. In nucleotides, the CDR3 is TGTGCCAGCAGTTTGGATCCGGACAGGAGGAAAAACACTGAAGCTTTCTTT.

This CDR3 is CASRWGPGRETNEKLFF. The CDR3 bases are TGTGCCAGCAGATGGGGACCGGGCAGGGAGACTAATGAAAAACTGTTTTTT. The chain recombines TRBV7-3 with TRBJ1-4, with D possibly TRBD1 on 5 matching bases. The V gene lost 6 bases and the J gene lost 2 bases, with 19 bases spanning the gap. Germline assignment: CDR1 SGHTA and CDR2 FQGTGA. CDR3 length: 17 amino acids.

The gene calls are TRBV2 and TRBJ1-1; D might be TRBD1 (6 bases). Trimming left V 8 bases short and J 0 bases short, with 16 bases between. The CDR3 is made up of 15 amino acids. CDR1 and CDR2 (germline): SNHLY, FYNNEI. CDR3 in amino acids: CASLLGAGVNTEAFF. The CDR3 DNA reads TGTGCCAGCTTGTTGGGGGCGGGTGTGAACACTGAAGCTTTCTTT.

Regarding this clone: Other DNA sequences in this specimen translate into the identical CDR3. The rearrangement links TRBV5-1 to TRBJ2-7; 10 bases line up with TRBD1. Germline V CDR1 and CDR2: SGHRS, YFSETQ. CDR3 length equals 14 residues. V lost 0 bases to trimming and J lost 4 bases; unmatched junction nucleotides: 1. The chain's CDR3 is CASSLGQGAYEQYF. The CDR3 coding sequence is TGCGCCAGCAGCTTGGGACAGGGGGCTTACGAGCAGTACTTC.

This chain's CDR3 is CASSLEISNTEAFF. The CDR3 DNA sequence: TGCGCCAGCAGCTTGGAGATTTCGAACACTGAAGCTTTCTTT. This chain joins TRBV5-1 and TRBJ1-1; D is unresolved. V was pared by 0 bases and J by 1 base, with 7 bases between. Germline CDR1 is SGHRS and CDR2 is YFSETQ. The CDR3 covers 14 residues.

The chain couples TRBV7-9 to TRBJ2-2, with D unresolved. This CDR3 contains 14 residues. Germline V gene lookup returns CDR1 SEHNR and CDR2 FQNEAQ (reference sequence). V lost 4 bases and J lost 1, with 7 bases in between. The CDR3 sequence is CASSSRQNTGELFF. The CDR3 nucleotides are TGTGCCAGCAGCTCCCGACAGAACACCGGGGAGCTGTTTTTT.

This clone was seen just once. This chain connects TRBV7-8 to TRBJ2-3; possible D gene TRBD2, 6 bases. V shed 5 bases and J shed 1 base, with 16 bases lying between them. Germline V lookup: CDR1 SGHVS, CDR2 FQNEAQ. This CDR3 comprises 16 residues. The CDR3 sequence is CASSLRTTQRTDTQYF. CDR3 coding DNA: TGTGCCAGCAGCCTAAGGACTACCCAACGCACAGATACGCAGTATTTT.

The chain uses TRBV9 and TRBJ2-5, with D hard to call. Per the germline V gene, CDR1 is SGDLS and CDR2 is YYNGEE. The V end was cut by 0 bases, the J end by 5 bases, with 11 bases between. The CDR3 runs 14 residues. For the CDR3, the DNA is TGTGCCAGCAGCGTAGCGCTCGGTCCGGAGACCCAGTACTTC. Amino acid sequence: CASSVALGPETQYF.

V is TRBV9 and J is TRBJ2-7; D is possibly TRBD2 (5 bases). The CDR3 length is 16 residues. The germline CDR1 and CDR2 sequences are SGDLS and YYNGEE. V lost 0 bases, J lost 3 bases, and 16 bases lay in between. CDR3 DNA: TGTGCCAGCAGCGTAGCTGCTGCCCCGGCGGGCTACGAGCAGTACTTC. Protein: CASSVAAAPAGYEQYF.

The V call is TRBV4-3, the J call TRBJ2-6; 12 positions match TRBD1. Germline CDR1 and CDR2: LGHNA and YSLEER. This CDR3 is 19 amino acids long. Trimming removed 4 bases from V and 1 base from J; junction bases left unmatched: 8. The CDR3 loop reads CASSLMPGQGASGANVLTF. The CDR3 nucleotides are TGCGCCAGCAGCCTTATGCCGGGACAGGGGGCGTCTGGGGCCAACGTCCTGACTTTC.

V is TRBV2 and J is TRBJ2-1; the match to TRBD2 covers 8 bases. The CDR3 runs to 18 residues. CDR1 SNHLY and CDR2 FYNNEI come from the germline V gene. The V gene end was trimmed by 7 bases and the J gene end by 0 bases; junction bases not matched to a gene: 14. The CDR3 nucleotides read TGTGCCAGCACAGGAGAATTAGCGGGACGACACTCCTACAATGAGCAGTTCTTC. As protein: CASTGELAGRHSYNEQFF.

This chain connects TRBV13 to TRBJ1-2; D may be TRBD1 (5 bases). Between the trimmed V and J ends, which lost 7 bases and 6 bases, there was a span of 21 bases. Germline values: CDR1 PRHDT, CDR2 FYEKMQ (reference sequence). The CDR3 has 15 residues. As DNA, the CDR3 is TGTGCCAGCACCCTAGGTGGACAAACCTACGATGGCTACACCTTC. Its translation: CASTLGGQTYDGYTF.

This chain links TRBV18 with TRBJ1-4; TRBD1 is a possible D gene (5 bases). The CDR3 covers 14 residues. V lost 3 bases and J lost 6, with 11 bases in between. The germline gives CDR1 KGHSH, CDR2 LQKENI. The CDR3, as DNA: TGTGCCAGCTCACCCGCAGGGTTCGATGAAAAACTGTTTTTT. It specifies CASSPAGFDEKLFF.

The rearrangement links TRBV4-1 to TRBJ2-7, with a weak D call TRBD2 (7 bases). Trimming shortened V by 5 bases and J by 2 bases, and 16 bases separated the two germline ends. The CDR3 runs to 15 residues. CDR1 and CDR2 (germline): MGHRA, YSYEKL. CDR3 in amino acids: CASSARAGATYEQYF. DNA of the CDR3: TGCGCCAGCAGCGCCAGGGCGGGGGCCACCTACGAGCAGTACTTC.

The chain combines TRBV6-1 with TRBJ1-1; maybe TRBD1 (5 bases). The V end lost 5 bases, the J end lost 0 bases, and 7 bases lay between the germline ends. From germline, CDR1 is MNHNS and CDR2 SASEGT. The CDR3 runs to 13 residues. This chain's CDR3 is CASSSGLNTEAFF. The CDR3 bases are TGTGCCAGCAGTTCAGGGTTGAACACTGAAGCTTTCTTT.

The chain links TRBV18 to TRBJ1-1; D possibly corresponds to TRBD1 (6 bases). Germline assignment: CDR1 KGHSH and CDR2 LQKENI. This CDR3 region has 15 residues. V shed 3 bases and J shed 3 bases, with 14 bases lying between them. CDR3 bases: TGTGCCAGCTCACCCCGCCAATCAGGGGACACTGAAGCTTTCTTT. Residues: CASSPRQSGDTEAFF.

This chain links TRBV28 with TRBJ2-7; D may be TRBD2 (5 bases). Trimming removed 8 bases at V and 2 bases at J, with 16 bases between. Germline V CDR1 and CDR2: MDHEN, SYDVKM. The CDR3 spans 14 residues. The CDR3 DNA is TGTGCCAGCCTCAGCGGAGAAAATACCTACGAGCAGTACTTC. Its protein product is CASLSGENTYEQYF.